This entry lists 24 T cell receptor beta chains sequenced from one sample in a study of Graves' ophthalmopathy and Graves' hyperthyroidism (dated by TCRdb to the late 2010s). The run used an Illumina HiSeq 2000. For repertoire sequencing, TCR beta CDR3 regions were amplified from RNA transcripts. The first round was an RT-PCR using HTBI primers with the Qiagen OneStep RT-PCR kit, and this first round was followed by a second-round multiplex PCR, then size selection and purification. In-frame beta chains were kept once TCRdb had trimmed the public reads at Q25 with fastp and called clones with MiXCR. For every CDR3 protein sequence, its rows merge into one entry that carries the most common genes and DNA. The table for this sample lists some 200,000 distinct CDR3 sequences; 25% to 35% of them were counted only once. Jointly, the top ten make up 9.1% of the sample. The sequenced sample consisted of peripheral blood. These TCRs come from a man aged 50-60 years with Graves' ophthalmopathy. Donor details come from another sample of the same person, matched by shared clones.

V usage is TRBV11-1 and J usage is TRBJ1-2; TRBD1 matches 8 bases. CDR3 length: 17 amino acids. The germline CDR1 and CDR2 sequences are SGHAT and FQDESV (reference sequence). With 5 bases clipped from V and 4 bases from J, the junction kept 15 bases outside the gene matches. For the CDR3, the DNA is TGTGCCAGCAGCCGACCCCGGACAGGGCCCTCTAGCTATGGCTACACCTTC. Its protein is CASSRPRTGPSSYGYTF.

V and J are TRBV3-1 and TRBJ1-1; the D is unclear. Germline V gene sequence: CDR1 LGHDT, CDR2 YNNKEL (reference sequence). The CDR3 spans 14 residues. Trimming pared 3 bases from V and 0 bases from J, leaving 8 bases between. CDR3 nucleotide sequence: TGTGCCAGCAGCCATCCATCCATGAACACTGAAGCTTTCTTT. Translation gives CASSHPSMNTEAFF. The whole variable domain, remainder taken from reference TRBV3-1 and TRBJ1-1, is DTAVSQTPKYLVTQMGNDKSIKCEQNLGHDTMYWYKQDSKKFLKIMFSYNNKELIINETVPNRFSPKSPDKAHLNLHINSLELGDSAVYFCASSHPSMNTEAFFGQGTRLTVV.

This clonotype was counted ten times or more. This chain joins TRBV7-9 and TRBJ1-6; D gene ambiguous. Trimming left V 4 bases short and J 10 bases short, with 8 bases between. CDR1 SEHNR and CDR2 FQNEAQ come from the germline V gene (reference sequence). This CDR3 region has 12 residues. The CDR3 sequence is CASSSRGSPLHF. In DNA, the CDR3 is TGTGCCAGCAGCTCCAGAGGCTCACCCCTCCACTTT.

This clonotype was picked up many times. The chain links TRBV14 to TRBJ2-7; the D gene is possibly TRBD2 (6 bases). Trimming removed 1 base from V and 6 bases from J, with 10 bases in between. The length of the CDR3 is 13 residues. Germline CDR1 SGHDN, CDR2 FVKESK. Here the CDR3 reads CASSQVGGREQYF. The CDR3 DNA sequence: TGTGCCAGCAGCCAAGTTGGAGGGCGCGAGCAGTACTTC.

The chain carries TRBV3-1 and TRBJ2-3; 14 bases are a match to TRBD2. CDR3 size: 16 residues. J lost 5 bases, V lost 4 bases, and 5 bases had no gene match. Germline assignment: CDR1 LGHDT and CDR2 YNNKEL (reference sequence). The CDR3 nucleotides are TGTGCCAGCAGCCCCACTGGGACTAGCGGGGGAGATACGCAGTATTTT. The encoded protein is CASSPTGTSGGDTQYF.

In its sample, this clonotype was seen a few times. V is TRBV28 and J is TRBJ1-1, with D hard to call. Germline assignment: CDR1 MDHEN and CDR2 SYDVKM. The CDR3 is 14 residues long. Trimming stripped 2 bases from V and 1 base from J, with 8 bases between. The CDR3 loop is CASSLLTENTEAFF. In DNA form, the CDR3 reads TGTGCCAGCAGTTTACTTACAGAGAACACTGAAGCTTTCTTT.

This clonotype was seen many times. V and J are TRBV2 and TRBJ1-1; D possibly corresponds to TRBD1 (5 bases). The ends were cut back, 2 bases at V and 2 bases at J, with 6 bases in the middle. In germline, CDR1 is SNHLY, CDR2 FYNNEI. The CDR3 has 13 amino acids. CDR3 nucleotides: TGTGCCAGCAGTGAACAGGGTAACACTGAAGCTTTCTTT. Translation: CASSEQGNTEAFF.

V and J are TRBV12-3 or TRBV12-4 and TRBJ1-5; TRBD1 might be the D (5 bases). V was cut by 4 bases and J by 3 bases, with 10 bases left in between. This CDR3 contains 14 residues. The CDR3: CASSWGGANQPQHF. The CDR3 DNA is TGTGCCAGCAGTTGGGGAGGGGCCAATCAGCCCCAGCATTTT.

This clonotype was picked up many times. This rearrangement joins TRBV6-5 to TRBJ2-4; D perhaps matches TRBD1 (6 bases). The ends were cut back, 0 bases at V and 4 bases at J, with 10 bases in the middle. Per the germline V gene, CDR1 is MNHEY and CDR2 is SVGAGI. This CDR3 has 15 amino acids. The chain's CDR3 is CASSYSSQGKNIQYF. The CDR3 coding sequence is TGTGCCAGCAGTTACTCGAGTCAGGGGAAAAACATTCAGTACTTC.

The rearrangement links TRBV6-1 to TRBJ2-7; the D is unclear. Germline V gives CDR1 MNHNS, CDR2 SASEGT. The CDR3 runs to 13 residues. V was trimmed by 2 bases and J by 2 bases, leaving 7 bases between them. Here the CDR3 DNA reads TGTGCCAGCAGTGAAATGATCACCTACGAGCAGTACTTC. It translates to CASSEMITYEQYF.

The chain uses TRBV6-1 and TRBJ2-7, with D uncertain. V lost 6 bases to trimming and J lost 3 bases, with 12 bases between them. Germline assignment: CDR1 MNHNS and CDR2 SASEGT. This CDR3 is built from 13 residues. CDR3 nucleotides: TGTGCCAGCAGCCAAAGGTACAGCTACGAGCAGTACTTC. It is translated as CASSQRYSYEQYF.

In this sample, this clonotype turned up many times. V and J are TRBV19 and TRBJ1-2, with TRBD1 matching over 8 bases. This CDR3 region has 12 residues. Germline loops: CDR1 LNHDA, CDR2 SQIVND (reference sequence). The junction had 6 bases not matched to a gene; V was cut back by 8 bases and J by 7 bases. CDR3 protein: CASSRGQGGYTF. For the CDR3, the DNA is TGTGCCAGTTCCCGCGGACAGGGTGGCTACACCTTC.

This clonotype was detected many times. The chain recombines TRBV20-1 with TRBJ2-7; 7 nucleotides align to TRBD1. Germline V gene data show CDR1 as DFQATT and CDR2 as SNEGSKA (reference sequence). The CDR3 covers 13 residues. Germline trimming cut 6 bases from V and 2 bases from J; bases unmatched to any gene: 7. The CDR3 spells CSATPGQTYEQYF. CDR3 DNA: TGCAGTGCCACCCCGGGACAGACCTACGAGCAGTACTTC.

This clonotype has only a few counts. The CDR3 loop reads CASSYSTSGWWETQYF. In DNA, the CDR3 is TGTGCCAGCAGTTACTCGACTAGCGGGTGGTGGGAGACCCAGTACTTC. This chain links TRBV6-5 with TRBJ2-5; 10 nucleotides align to TRBD2. The length of the CDR3 is 16 residues. Per the germline V gene, CDR1 is MNHEY and CDR2 is SVGAGI. The V and J ends lost 0 bases and 5 bases, in that order; junction bases with no gene match: 6.

This clonotype has a count of ten or more. This chain uses TRBV20-1 with TRBJ1-2; tentatively, D is TRBD1 (6 bases). Looked up from germline, CDR1 is DFQATT and CDR2 is SNEGSKA (reference sequence). The CDR3 runs to 17 residues. V was cut by 0 bases and J by 4 bases, with 21 bases left in between. Here the CDR3 DNA reads TGCAGTGCTAGAGATTCGGCAGGGGTGTTGTTCCGCTATGGCTACACCTTC. Translation: CSARDSAGVLFRYGYTF.

The V call is TRBV6-1, the J call TRBJ1-1; D not resolved. Germline V gene data show CDR1 as MNHNS and CDR2 as SASEGT. The V end lost 5 bases, the J end lost 0 bases, and 13 bases lay between the germline ends. CDR3 length equals 15 residues. CDR3 region: CASSLWTDLNTEAFF. In DNA form, the CDR3 reads TGTGCCAGCAGTCTTTGGACTGATCTGAACACTGAAGCTTTCTTT.

The V and J genes are TRBV2 and TRBJ1-1; D gene ambiguous. This CDR3 is 16 amino acids long. Between the trimmed V and J ends, which lost 7 bases and 5 bases, there was a span of 23 bases. Germline V gene data show CDR1 as SNHLY and CDR2 as FYNNEI. This CDR3 is CASTLGPVLIGTEAFF. The CDR3 bases are TGTGCCAGCACGCTGGGTCCAGTCCTCATTGGGACTGAAGCTTTCTTT.

This clonotype was recorded once. The chain employs TRBV24-1 and TRBJ2-2; no reliable D call. Trimming took off 5 bases at V and 1 base at J, with 10 bases between the two ends. The germline gives CDR1 KGHDR, CDR2 SFDVKD. CDR3 length: 15 amino acids. CDR3 sequence reads: CATSVRELNTGELFF. The CDR3 nucleotides read TGTGCCACCAGTGTTCGAGAGCTGAACACCGGGGAGCTGTTTTTT.

Ten or more counts support this clonotype. CDR3 nucleotide sequence: TGCGCCAGCAGCCAAGAGTGGGGGAGGTGCACTGAAGCTTTCTTT. Translating gives CASSQEWGRCTEAFF. The chain employs TRBV4-1 and TRBJ1-1, with D perhaps matching TRBD1 (5 bases). Per germline, CDR1 MGHRA and CDR2 YSYEKL. This CDR3 comprises 15 residues. Trimming took off 0 bases at V and 4 bases at J, with 12 bases between the two ends.

This clonotype has at least ten counts. The V and J genes are TRBV10-3 and TRBJ2-2; 10 nucleotides match TRBD1. This CDR3 contains 18 residues. With 3 bases clipped from V and 4 bases from J, the junction kept 11 bases outside the gene matches. The germline CDR1 and CDR2 sequences are ENHRY and SYGVKD. The CDR3 protein is CAISDSATGGAGTGELFF. The CDR3 nucleotides read TGTGCCATCAGTGACTCCGCGACAGGGGGCGCGGGCACCGGGGAGCTGTTTTTT.

This clonotype occurred once. V usage is TRBV27 and J usage is TRBJ2-7; D is perhaps TRBD1 (6 bases). Germline V lookup: CDR1 MNHEY, CDR2 SMNVEV (reference sequence). The CDR3 is made up of 14 amino acids. Trimming removed 1 base from V and 6 bases from J, with 13 bases in between. The CDR3 sequence is CASSLYGTRSEQYF. CDR3 coding DNA: TGTGCCAGCAGTTTATACGGGACACGGAGCGAGCAGTACTTC.

The chain is built from TRBV12-3 or TRBV12-4 and TRBJ2-7; 8 bases are a match to TRBD1. Losses at the gene ends were 5 bases for V and 2 bases for J; bases not matched to a gene: 8. This CDR3 has 15 amino acids. The CDR3 here is CASSLGQASTYEQYF. The CDR3, as DNA: TGTGCCAGCAGTCTGGGACAGGCGAGCACCTACGAGCAGTACTTC.

This sequence joins TRBV6-1 and TRBJ2-7; TRBD1 or TRBD2 may be the D gene (6 bases each). CDR1 and CDR2 from the germline V gene are MNHNS and SASEGT. The CDR3 extends over 12 amino acids. V lost 6 bases, J lost 6 bases, and 12 bases lay in between. CDR3 protein: CASRRRGAEQYF. Here the CDR3 DNA reads TGTGCCAGCAGAAGAAGGGGGGCCGAGCAGTACTTC.

This sequence joins TRBV12-3 or TRBV12-4 and TRBJ2-5; 8 nucleotides align to TRBD1. After removal of 8 bases from V and 5 bases from J, the junction contained 13 bases not matched to a gene. This CDR3 comprises 15 residues. CDR3 nucleotides: TGTGCCAGCGGGTGGCTGCTTAGGGACAGGGAGACCCAGTACTTC. It is translated as CASGWLLRDRETQYF.